This TCR beta chain was recorded in a study of cytomegalovirus exposure and HLA in healthy donors. The CDR3 contains 14 residues. V lost 0 bases to trimming and J lost 4 bases; unmatched junction nucleotides: 1. Looked up from germline, CDR1 is SGHRS and CDR2 is YFSETQ. Clones were read by immunoSEQ multiplex PCR, and TCRdb kept only the in-frame ones, dropping some. The sample contains roughly 170,000 clones, 80% to 85% of which appear only once. Among the roughly 120 subjects of the validation cohort, separate from the roughly 600-subject first cohort, were the donors. The sequence was obtained from a woman younger than 30 in good health and CMV-seropositive. This chain connects TRBV5-1 to TRBJ1-2; 9 bases are shared with TRBD1. The sequenced material came from PBMCs. CDR3 DNA sequence: TGCGCCAGCAGCTTGGAGGGACAGGGCTATGGCTACACCTTC. As protein: CASSLEGQGYGYTF.